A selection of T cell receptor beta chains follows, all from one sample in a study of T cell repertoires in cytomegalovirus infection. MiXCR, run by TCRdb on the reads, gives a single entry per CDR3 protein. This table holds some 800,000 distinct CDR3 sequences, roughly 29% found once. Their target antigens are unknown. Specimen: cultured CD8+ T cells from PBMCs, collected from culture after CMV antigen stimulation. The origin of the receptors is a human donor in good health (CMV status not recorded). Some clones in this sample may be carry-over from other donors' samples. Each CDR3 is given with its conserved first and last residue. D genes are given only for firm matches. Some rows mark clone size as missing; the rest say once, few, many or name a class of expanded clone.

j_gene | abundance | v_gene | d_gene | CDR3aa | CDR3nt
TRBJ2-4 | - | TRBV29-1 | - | CSVEWLDRAKNIQYF | TGCAGCGTTGAATGGCTGGACAGAGCCAAAAACATTCAGTACTTC
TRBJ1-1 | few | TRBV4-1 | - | CASSPTVSGFTEAFF | TGCGCCAGCAGCCCGACTGTTTCGGGATTCACTGAAGCTTTCTTT
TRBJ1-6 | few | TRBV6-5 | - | CASSYGPGDYNSPLHF | TGTGCCAGCAGTTACGGGCCAGGGGATTATAATTCACCCCTCCACTTT
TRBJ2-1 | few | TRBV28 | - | CASSAPQFGYNEQFF | TGTGCCAGCAGTGCCCCCCAGTTCGGGTACAATGAGCAGTTCTTC
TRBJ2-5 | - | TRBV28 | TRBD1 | CASSTGVAAETQYF | TGTGCCAGCTCTACAGGGGTGGCGGCGGAGACCCAGTACTTC
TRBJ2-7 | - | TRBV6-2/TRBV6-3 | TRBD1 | CASAPLDRDYEQYF | TGTGCCAGCGCACCCCTTGACAGGGACTACGAGCAGTACTTC
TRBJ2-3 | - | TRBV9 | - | CASSVETTDTQYF | TGTGCCAGCAGCGTCGAAACCACAGATACGCAGTATTTT
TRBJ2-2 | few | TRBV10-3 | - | CAISEPDDTGELFF | TGTGCCATCAGTGAGCCCGATGACACCGGGGAGCTGTTTTTT
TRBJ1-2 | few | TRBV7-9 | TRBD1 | CASSLGDRDAYGYTF | TGTGCCAGCAGCTTAGGAGACAGGGATGCCTATGGCTACACCTTC
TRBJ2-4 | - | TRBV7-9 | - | CASSLVVSGVLAKNIQYF | TGTGCCAGCAGCTTAGTTGTGTCAGGCGTATTAGCCAAAAACATTCAGTACTTC
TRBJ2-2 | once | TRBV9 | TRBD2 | CASSVTSGVHRELFF | TGTGCCAGCAGCGTGACTAGCGGGGTGCACCGGGAGCTGTTTTTT
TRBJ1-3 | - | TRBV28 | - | CASSFVTNTIYF | TGTGCCAGCAGTTTTGTCACCAACACCATATATTTT
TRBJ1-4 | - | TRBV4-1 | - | CARKTTGARGEKLFF | TGCGCCAGGAAAACCACCGGGGCCCGGGGTGAAAAACTGTTTTTT
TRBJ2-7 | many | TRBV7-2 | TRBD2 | CASSLVASGVYEQYF | TGTGCCAGCAGCTTAGTAGCTAGCGGGGTTTACGAGCAGTACTTC
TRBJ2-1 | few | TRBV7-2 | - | CASSLRGGGSNYNEQFF | TGTGCCAGCAGCTTAAGGGGGGGGGGGTCGAACTACAATGAGCAGTTCTTC
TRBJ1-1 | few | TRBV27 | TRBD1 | CASSRFGDSTEAFF | TGTGCCAGCAGTCGATTTGGGGACAGCACTGAAGCTTTCTTT
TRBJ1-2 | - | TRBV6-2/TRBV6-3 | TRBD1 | CASSFPRDRGFQGYTF | TGTGCCAGCAGTTTTCCCCGGGACAGAGGGTTTCAAGGCTACACCTTC
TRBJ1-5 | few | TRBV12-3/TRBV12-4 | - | CASSMTGLYSNQPQHF | TGTGCCAGCAGCATGACCGGACTTTATAGCAATCAGCCCCAGCATTTT
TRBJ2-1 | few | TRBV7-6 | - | CASSFGGPNNEQFF | TGTGCCAGCAGCTTCGGCGGGCCGAACAATGAGCAGTTCTTC
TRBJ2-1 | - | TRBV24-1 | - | CATSLGGNNEQFF | TGTGCCACCAGTTTAGGGGGAAACAATGAGCAGTTCTTC
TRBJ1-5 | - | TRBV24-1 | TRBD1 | CATSDSRDRGNQPQHF | TGTGCCACCAGTGATTCCCGGGACAGGGGCAATCAGCCCCAGCATTTT
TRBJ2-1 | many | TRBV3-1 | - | CASSQSVAEQFF | TGTGCCAGCAGCCAATCCGTGGCTGAGCAGTTCTTC
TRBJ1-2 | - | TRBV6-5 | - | CASSESGTNYGYTF | TGTGCCAGCAGCGAGTCCGGGACAAACTATGGCTACACCTTC
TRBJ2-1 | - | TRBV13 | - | CASRLSDEQFF | TGTGCCAGCCGCCTATCCGATGAGCAGTTCTTC
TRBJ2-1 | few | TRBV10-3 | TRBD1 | CATAGTGGYNEQFF | TGTGCCACCGCCGGGACAGGGGGCTACAATGAGCAGTTCTTC